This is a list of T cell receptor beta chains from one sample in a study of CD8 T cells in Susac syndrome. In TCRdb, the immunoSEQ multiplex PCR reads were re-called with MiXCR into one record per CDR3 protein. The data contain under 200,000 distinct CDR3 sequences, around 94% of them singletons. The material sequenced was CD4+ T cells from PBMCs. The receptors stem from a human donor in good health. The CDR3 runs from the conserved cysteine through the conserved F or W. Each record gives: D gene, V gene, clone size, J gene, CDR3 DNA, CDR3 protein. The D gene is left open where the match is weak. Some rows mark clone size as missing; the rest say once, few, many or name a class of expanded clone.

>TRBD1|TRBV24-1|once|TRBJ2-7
TGTGCCACCATTAAAGGGACAGGGGGCCGGTACGAGCAGTACTTC
CATIKGTGGRYEQYF
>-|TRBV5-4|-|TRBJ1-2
TGTGCCAGCAGCCGCGGGGCGAATGGCTACACCTTC
CASSRGANGYTF
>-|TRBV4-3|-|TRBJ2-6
TGCGCCAGCAGCCAAGATAGTACTGTTGGGGCCAACGTCCTGACTTTC
CASSQDSTVGANVLTF
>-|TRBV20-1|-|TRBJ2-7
TGCAGTGCTCGAGGGTTGGGCGAGCAGTACTTC
CSARGLGEQYF
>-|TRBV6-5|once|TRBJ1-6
TGTGCCAGCAGTTACTCGAGCGGGGGCGACAAGAAGGGAGCTAATTCACCCCTCCACTTT
CASSYSSGGDKKGANSPLHF
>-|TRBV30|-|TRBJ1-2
TGTGCCTGGAGTGTCAACAGGAGTGGCTACACCTTC
CAWSVNRSGYTF
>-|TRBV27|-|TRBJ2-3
TGTGCCAGCAGACCAGGGACGGCCAGCACAGATACGCAGTATTTT
CASRPGTASTDTQYF
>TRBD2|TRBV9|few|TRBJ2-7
TGTGCCAGCAGCGTAGGGACCGGGGGGGTCTACGAGCAGTACTTC
CASSVGTGGVYEQYF
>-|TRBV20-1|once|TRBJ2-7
TGCAGTGCCGTAAACAGAATCCGGTCCTACGAGCAGTACTTC
CSAVNRIRSYEQYF
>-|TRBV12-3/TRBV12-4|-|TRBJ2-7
TGTGCCAGCAGGGCTAGACACGAGCAGTACTTC
CASRARHEQYF
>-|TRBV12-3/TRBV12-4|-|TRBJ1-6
TGTGCCAGCAGTCTAGCCGGGCCCCTCCACTTT
CASSLAGPLHF